Sequencing of this T cell receptor beta chain was carried out in a study of blood T cell repertoires in COVID-19. The wider study: Both acute and convalescent COVID-19 samples were obtained from the United States, Italy and Spain. In each case, the material was cDNA or gDNA derived from T cells, B-cell-depleted T cells, or PBMCs.

How the authors handled the data: Amplifying reference gene primers gave estimates of nucleated cell counts. The table came from immunoSEQ multiplex PCR; TCRdb's copy has only in-frame clones and leaves some out. V and J calls and clone size come straight from that table; D and trimming were deduced from the DNA. Here the sample spans a few hundred thousand clones, around 90% being singletons. V shed 4 bases and J 0 bases; nucleotides not matched to a gene: 7. CDR1 SGHAT and CDR2 FQNNGV come from the germline V gene. This CDR3 spans 17 amino acids. This clone was observed a single time. The rearrangement uses TRBV11-2 and TRBJ1-4, with 8 bases lining up with TRBD1. This TCR was sampled from a woman aged 40-49 years with acute or convalescent COVID-19. The specimen sequenced was peripheral blood. The chain's CDR3 is CASSSGTGLATNEKLFF. In DNA form, the CDR3 reads TGTGCCAGCAGCTCGGGGACAGGCCTTGCAACTAATGAAAAACTGTTTTTT.